The rows below give T cell receptor beta chains drawn from one sample of a study of cytomegalovirus exposure and HLA in healthy donors. Profiling relied on immunoSEQ multiplex PCR, and the TCRdb table lists in-frame clones only, not all of them. The table lists tens of thousands of clones, over 95% of them singletons. The sample consisted of PBMCs. The receptors come from a young man in good health and CMV-seronegative. Both conserved end residues are part of each CDR3. D genes are given only for firm matches. Only some rows state a clone size, as once, few, many or a class for expanded clones.

J | size | D | V | CDR3 | DNA
TRBJ1-1 | NA | TRBD1 | TRBV14 | CASSQGQMNTEAFF | TGTGCCAGCAGCCAGGGACAGATGAACACTGAAGCTTTCTTT
TRBJ1-5 | NA | NA | TRBV2 | CASSEEANGQPQHF | TGTGCCAGCAGTGAAGAGGCAAACGGGCAGCCCCAGCATTTT
TRBJ1-1 | NA | NA | TRBV10-1 | CASSESEYRDIGPAFF | TGCGCCAGCAGTGAGTCGGAATATCGGGACATAGGTCCGGCTTTCTTT
TRBJ2-5 | NA | NA | TRBV6-6 | CASSYSRQPQETQYF | TGTGCCAGCAGTTACTCGCGACAACCTCAAGAGACCCAGTACTTC
TRBJ1-5 | NA | NA | TRBV19 | CASSIPIREGPQHF | TGTGCCAGTAGTATCCCAATCCGGGAGGGCCCCCAGCATTTT
TRBJ2-2 | NA | NA | TRBV7-8 | CASNRRGERDTGELFF | TGTGCCAGCAACCGACGTGGGGAGCGGGACACCGGGGAGCTGTTTTTT
TRBJ2-2 | NA | TRBD1 | TRBV19 | CASSILTGGVGELFF | TGTGCCAGTAGTATTCTCACAGGGGGAGTCGGGGAGCTGTTTTTT
TRBJ2-6 | NA | NA | TRBV29-1 | CSVEAARGANVLTF | TGCAGCGTTGAGGCGGCGAGGGGGGCCAACGTCCTGACTTTC
TRBJ2-1 | NA | TRBD2 | TRBV28 | CASSLAGLARDEQFF | TGTGCCAGCAGTTTAGCTGGACTAGCGAGGGATGAGCAGTTCTTC
TRBJ1-2 | NA | TRBD1 | TRBV27 | CASRSGQGPYGYTF | TGTGCCAGCCGCTCGGGACAGGGACCCTATGGCTACACCTTC
TRBJ1-2 | NA | NA | TRBV6-1 | CASTPMEGKGYTF | TGTGCCAGCACCCCCATGGAGGGGAAAGGCTACACCTTC
TRBJ1-2 | NA | NA | TRBV13 | CASSLRRVGKGYTF | TGTGCCAGCAGCTTAAGACGGGTTGGTAAGGGCTACACCTTC
TRBJ1-2 | NA | TRBD1 | TRBV13 | CASSGRTGTHGYTF | TGTGCCAGCAGCGGGCGGACAGGGACGCATGGCTACACCTTC
TRBJ2-1 | NA | TRBD2 | TRBV9 | CASSVGVGSGLAYNEQFF | TGTGCCAGCAGCGTAGGTGTCGGTAGCGGGCTTGCCTACAATGAGCAGTTCTTC
TRBJ1-1 | once | NA | TRBV7-2 | CASSFGGGNTEAFF | TGTGCCAGCAGCTTCGGGGGAGGGAACACTGAAGCTTTCTTT
TRBJ2-7 | NA | TRBD1 | TRBV19 | CASSIGDRVVEQYF | TGTGCCAGTAGTATAGGGGACAGGGTGGTCGAGCAGTACTTC
TRBJ2-1 | few | TRBD2 | TRBV6-4 | CASSDSGLAGYNEQFF | TGTGCCAGCAGTGACTCGGGACTAGCGGGCTACAATGAGCAGTTCTTC
TRBJ2-7 | once | NA | TRBV6-1 | CASSNYEQYF | TGTGCCAGCAGCAACTACGAGCAGTACTTC
TRBJ2-7 | NA | NA | TRBV11-3 | CASSPRGTYEQYF | TGTGCCAGCAGCCCCAGGGGCACCTACGAGCAGTACTTC
TRBJ1-6 | NA | TRBD1 | TRBV7-9 | CASSLEQGGSPLHF | TGTGCCAGCAGCTTAGAGCAGGGGGGTTCACCCCTCCACTTT
TRBJ2-2 | NA | TRBD2 | TRBV19 | CASSPRLAGGPFGGELFF | TGTGCCAGTAGTCCCCGACTAGCGGGAGGGCCTTTCGGCGGGGAGCTGTTTTTT
TRBJ1-1 | NA | NA | TRBV28 | CASRYDRNTEAFF | TGTGCCAGCAGATATGACAGGAACACTGAAGCTTTCTTT
TRBJ1-2 | NA | NA | TRBV7-9 | CASSLSTARSIYGYTF | TGTGCCAGCAGCTTATCGACAGCCCGCTCTATTTATGGCTACACCTTC
TRBJ1-1 | NA | NA | TRBV20-1 | CSPSGAEAFF | TGCAGTCCATCGGGGGCTGAAGCTTTCTTT
TRBJ1-1 | NA | NA | TRBV6-5 | CASSYGAGPLNTEAFF | TGTGCCAGCAGTTACGGGGCAGGCCCACTGAACACTGAAGCTTTCTTT
TRBJ2-3 | NA | NA | TRBV28 | CASSSLGTDTQYF | TGTGCCAGCAGTTCCCTCGGCACAGATACGCAGTATTTT
TRBJ1-2 | NA | NA | TRBV6-5 | CASSSNSDFLYGYTF | TGTGCCAGCAGCTCCAACAGTGATTTTCTTTATGGCTACACCTTC
TRBJ1-3 | NA | NA | TRBV28 | CASSLESGNTIYF | TGTGCCAGCAGTTTAGAGTCTGGAAACACCATATATTTT
TRBJ2-5 | NA | NA | TRBV11-2 | CASSLAGETQYF | TGTGCCAGCAGCTTAGCGGGGGAGACCCAGTACTTC
TRBJ1-5 | NA | NA | TRBV6-5 | CASSPQGVQPQHF | TGTGCCAGCAGCCCACAGGGTGTCCAGCCCCAGCATTTT
TRBJ2-3 | NA | TRBD2 | TRBV9 | CASSPSGTTDTQYF | TGTGCCAGCTCCCCTAGCGGGACCACAGATACGCAGTATTTT
TRBJ1-1 | NA | NA | TRBV6-6 | CASSYSRGTANTEAFF | TGTGCCAGCAGTTACTCGAGGGGGACGGCGAACACTGAAGCTTTCTTT
TRBJ2-7 | NA | NA | TRBV5-1 | CASSLEAGSSYEQYF | TGCGCCAGCAGCTTGGAGGCAGGGTCGTCCTACGAGCAGTACTTC
TRBJ2-7 | NA | NA | TRBV7-8 | CASSWQADEQYF | TGTGCCAGCAGCTGGCAGGCCGACGAGCAGTACTTC
TRBJ1-1 | NA | NA | TRBV28 | CASSFGRGLAEAFF | TGTGCCAGCAGTTTCGGAAGGGGGTTAGCTGAAGCTTTCTTT
TRBJ1-4 | NA | TRBD1 | TRBV2 | CASTQQGGQIEKLFF | TGTGCCAGCACCCAACAAGGGGGACAGATTGAAAAACTGTTTTTT
TRBJ2-1 | NA | TRBD2 | TRBV4-2 | CASSHTGTTDRGEQFF | TGTGCCAGCAGCCATACGGGGACTACAGATAGGGGTGAGCAGTTCTTC